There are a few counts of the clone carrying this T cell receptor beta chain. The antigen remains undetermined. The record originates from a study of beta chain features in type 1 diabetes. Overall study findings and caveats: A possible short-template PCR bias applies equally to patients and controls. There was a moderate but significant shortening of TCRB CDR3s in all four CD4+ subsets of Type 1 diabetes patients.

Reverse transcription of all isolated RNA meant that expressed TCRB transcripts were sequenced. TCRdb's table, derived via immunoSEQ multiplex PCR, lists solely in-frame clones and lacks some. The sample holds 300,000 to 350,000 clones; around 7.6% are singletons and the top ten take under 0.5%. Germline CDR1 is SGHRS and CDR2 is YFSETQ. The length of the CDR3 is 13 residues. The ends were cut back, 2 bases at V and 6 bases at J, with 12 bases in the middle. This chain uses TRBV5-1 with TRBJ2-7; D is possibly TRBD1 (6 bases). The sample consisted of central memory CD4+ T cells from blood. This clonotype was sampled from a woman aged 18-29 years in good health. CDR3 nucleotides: TGCGCCAGCAGCTTCCAGGGGAGCGGCGAGCAGTACTTC. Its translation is CASSFQGSGEQYF.